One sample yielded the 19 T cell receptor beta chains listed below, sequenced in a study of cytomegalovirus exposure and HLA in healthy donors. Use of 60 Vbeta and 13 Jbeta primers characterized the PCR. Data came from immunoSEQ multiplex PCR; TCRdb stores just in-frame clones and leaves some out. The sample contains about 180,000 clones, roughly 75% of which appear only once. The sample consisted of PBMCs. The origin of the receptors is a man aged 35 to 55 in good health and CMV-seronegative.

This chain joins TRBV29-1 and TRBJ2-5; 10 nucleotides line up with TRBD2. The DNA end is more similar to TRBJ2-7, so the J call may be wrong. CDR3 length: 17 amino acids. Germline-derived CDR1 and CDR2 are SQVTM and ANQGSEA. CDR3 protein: CSVSQGGVAGGPIEQYF. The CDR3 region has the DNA TGCAGCGTTTCGCAGGGGGGGGTAGCGGGAGGCCCGATCGAGCAGTACTTC.

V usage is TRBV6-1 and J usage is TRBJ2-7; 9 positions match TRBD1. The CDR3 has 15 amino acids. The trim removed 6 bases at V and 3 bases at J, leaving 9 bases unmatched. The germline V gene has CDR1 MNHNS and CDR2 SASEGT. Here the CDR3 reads CASRYTGQGGYEQYF. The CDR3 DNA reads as TGTGCCAGCAGATACACGGGACAGGGAGGCTACGAGCAGTACTTC.

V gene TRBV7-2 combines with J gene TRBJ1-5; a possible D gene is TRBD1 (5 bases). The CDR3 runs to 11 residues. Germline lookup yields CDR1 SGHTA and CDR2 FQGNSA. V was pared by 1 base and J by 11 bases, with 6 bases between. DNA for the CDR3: TGTGCCAGCAGCTTAGGGGGGGCCCAGCATTTT. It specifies CASSLGGAQHF.

The DNA of the CDR3 is TGTGCCACCAGCAGCGACGACGCCGGGACAGCCTACGAGCAGTACTTC. Encoded protein: CATSSDDAGTAYEQYF. The chain links TRBV15 to TRBJ2-5; 7 bases agree with TRBD1. The J call may be mistaken, given a closer DNA end match to TRBJ2-7. This CDR3 is 16 amino acids long. CDR1 is LNHNV and CDR2 is YYDKDF in the germline V gene (reference sequence).

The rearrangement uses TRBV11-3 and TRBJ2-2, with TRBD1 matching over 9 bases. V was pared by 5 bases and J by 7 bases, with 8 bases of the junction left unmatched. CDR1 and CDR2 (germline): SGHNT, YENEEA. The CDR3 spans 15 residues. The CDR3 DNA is TGTGCCAGCAGCATTACGGGACAGGGAAGCGGGGAGCTGTTTTTT. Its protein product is CASSITGQGSGELFF.

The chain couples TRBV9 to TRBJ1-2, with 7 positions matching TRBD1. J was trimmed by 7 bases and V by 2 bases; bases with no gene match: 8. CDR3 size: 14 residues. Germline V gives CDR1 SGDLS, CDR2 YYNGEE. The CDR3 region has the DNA TGTGCCAGCAGCGTTTCCGGGACAGATGGTGGCTACACCTTC. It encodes CASSVSGTDGGYTF.

The CDR3 is CASSPRDRLGEQYF. Here the CDR3 DNA reads TGTGCCAGCAGCCCTCGAGACAGGCTAGGCGAGCAGTACTTC. The chain carries TRBV7-9 and TRBJ2-7, with D possibly matching TRBD1 (6 bases). The ends were cut back, 5 bases at V and 6 bases at J, with 17 bases in the middle. The CDR3 extends over 14 amino acids. Germline CDR1 is SEHNR and CDR2 is FQNEAQ (reference sequence). The full variable domain, in which reference TRBV7-9 and TRBJ2-7 provide the parts outside the CDR3, is DTGVSQNPRHKITKRGQNVTFRCDPISEHNRLYWYRQTLGQGPEFLTYFQNEAQLEKSRLLSDRFSAERPKGSFSTLEIQRTEQGDSAMYLCASSPRDRLGEQYFGPGTRLTVT.

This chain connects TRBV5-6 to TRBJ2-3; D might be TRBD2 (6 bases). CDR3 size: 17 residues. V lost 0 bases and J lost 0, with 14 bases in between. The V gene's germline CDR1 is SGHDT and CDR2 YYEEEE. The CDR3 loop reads CASSLGTGVTSTDTQYF. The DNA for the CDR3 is TGTGCCAGCAGCTTGGGGACGGGGGTGACGAGCACAGATACGCAGTATTTT.

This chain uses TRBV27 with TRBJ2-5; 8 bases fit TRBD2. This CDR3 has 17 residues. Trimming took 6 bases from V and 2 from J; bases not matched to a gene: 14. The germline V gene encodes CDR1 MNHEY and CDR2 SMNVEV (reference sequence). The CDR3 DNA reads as TGTGCCAGCAGCCGCGGAGGCCTTACTAGCGGACAAGAGACCCAGTACTTC. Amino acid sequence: CASSRGGLTSGQETQYF.

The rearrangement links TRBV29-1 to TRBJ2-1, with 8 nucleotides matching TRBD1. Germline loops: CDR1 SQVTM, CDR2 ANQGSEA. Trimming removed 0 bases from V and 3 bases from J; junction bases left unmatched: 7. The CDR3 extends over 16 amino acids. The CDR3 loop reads CSVEDTGQAFYNEQFF. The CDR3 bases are TGCAGCGTTGAAGACACGGGACAGGCTTTCTACAATGAGCAGTTCTTC.

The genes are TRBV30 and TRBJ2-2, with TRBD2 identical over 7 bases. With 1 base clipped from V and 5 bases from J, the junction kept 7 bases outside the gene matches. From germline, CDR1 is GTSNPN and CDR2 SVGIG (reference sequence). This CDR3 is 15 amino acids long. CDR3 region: CAWSGLADPTGELFF. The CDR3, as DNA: TGTGCCTGGAGTGGGCTAGCGGACCCTACCGGGGAGCTGTTTTTT.

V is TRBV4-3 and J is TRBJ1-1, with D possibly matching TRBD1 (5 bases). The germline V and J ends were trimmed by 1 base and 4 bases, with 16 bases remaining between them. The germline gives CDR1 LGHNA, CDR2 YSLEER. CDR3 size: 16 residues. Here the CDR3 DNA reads TGCGCCAGCAGCCAAGGATTGGGGCTCCATGGCACTGAAGCTTTCTTT. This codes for CASSQGLGLHGTEAFF.

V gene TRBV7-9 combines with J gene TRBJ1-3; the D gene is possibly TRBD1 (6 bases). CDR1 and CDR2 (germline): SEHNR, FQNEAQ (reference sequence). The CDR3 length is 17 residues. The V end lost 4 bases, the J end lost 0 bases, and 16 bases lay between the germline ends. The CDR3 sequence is CASSSAAGGYSGNTIYF. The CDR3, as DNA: TGTGCCAGCAGCTCCGCCGCGGGGGGCTACTCTGGAAACACCATATATTTT. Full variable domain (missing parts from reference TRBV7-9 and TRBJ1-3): DTGVSQNPRHKITKRGQNVTFRCDPISEHNRLYWYRQTLGQGPEFLTYFQNEAQLEKSRLLSDRFSAERPKGSFSTLEIQRTEQGDSAMYLCASSSAAGGYSGNTIYFGEGSWLTVV.

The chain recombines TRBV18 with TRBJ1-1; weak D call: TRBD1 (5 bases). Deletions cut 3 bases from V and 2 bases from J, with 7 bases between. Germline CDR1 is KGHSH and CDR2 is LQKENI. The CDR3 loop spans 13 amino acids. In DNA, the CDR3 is TGTGCCAGCTCACCCGACAGTAACACTGAAGCTTTCTTT. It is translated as CASSPDSNTEAFF.

DNA of the CDR3: TGTGCCAGCAGCTTATACAGGGGTCAGGGCTACACCTTC. This encodes CASSLYRGQGYTF. The chain is built from TRBV7-3 and TRBJ1-2; 7 bases line up with TRBD1. Looked up from germline, CDR1 is SGHTA and CDR2 is FQGTGA. V lost 2 bases and J lost 8; bases outside the gene matches: 5. CDR3 length equals 13 residues. Full variable domain (rest looked up from reference TRBV7-3 and TRBJ1-2): GAGVSQTPSNKVTEKGKYVELRCDPISGHTALYWYRQSLGQGPEFLIYFQGTGAADDSGLPNDRFFAVRPEGSVSTLKIQRTERGDSAVYLCASSLYRGQGYTFGSGTRLTVV.

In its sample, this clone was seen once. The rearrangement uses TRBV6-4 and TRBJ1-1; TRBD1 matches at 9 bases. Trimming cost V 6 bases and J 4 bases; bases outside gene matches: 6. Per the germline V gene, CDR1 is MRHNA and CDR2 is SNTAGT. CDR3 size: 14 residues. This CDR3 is CASRRGTGRTEAFF. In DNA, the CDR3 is TGTGCCAGCAGACGGGGGACAGGGCGCACTGAAGCTTTCTTT.

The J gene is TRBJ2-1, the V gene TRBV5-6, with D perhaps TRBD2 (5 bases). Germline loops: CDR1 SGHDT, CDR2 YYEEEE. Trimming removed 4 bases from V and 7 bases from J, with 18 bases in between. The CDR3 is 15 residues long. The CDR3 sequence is CASSPDSTTRNEQFF. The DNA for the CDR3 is TGTGCCAGCAGCCCGGACTCTACTACGAGGAATGAGCAGTTCTTC.

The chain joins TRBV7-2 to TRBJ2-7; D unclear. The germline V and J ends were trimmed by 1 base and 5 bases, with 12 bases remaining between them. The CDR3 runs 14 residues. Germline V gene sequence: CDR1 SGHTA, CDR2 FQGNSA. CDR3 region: CASSLVGSRNEQYF. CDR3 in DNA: TGTGCCAGCAGCTTAGTGGGTAGCCGGAACGAGCAGTACTTC.

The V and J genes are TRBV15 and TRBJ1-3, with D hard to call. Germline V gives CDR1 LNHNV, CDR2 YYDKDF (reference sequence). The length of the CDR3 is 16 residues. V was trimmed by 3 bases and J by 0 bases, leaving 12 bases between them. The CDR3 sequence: CATSRNGLNSGNTIYF. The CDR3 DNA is TGTGCCACCAGCAGGAATGGGCTGAACTCTGGAAACACCATATATTTT.